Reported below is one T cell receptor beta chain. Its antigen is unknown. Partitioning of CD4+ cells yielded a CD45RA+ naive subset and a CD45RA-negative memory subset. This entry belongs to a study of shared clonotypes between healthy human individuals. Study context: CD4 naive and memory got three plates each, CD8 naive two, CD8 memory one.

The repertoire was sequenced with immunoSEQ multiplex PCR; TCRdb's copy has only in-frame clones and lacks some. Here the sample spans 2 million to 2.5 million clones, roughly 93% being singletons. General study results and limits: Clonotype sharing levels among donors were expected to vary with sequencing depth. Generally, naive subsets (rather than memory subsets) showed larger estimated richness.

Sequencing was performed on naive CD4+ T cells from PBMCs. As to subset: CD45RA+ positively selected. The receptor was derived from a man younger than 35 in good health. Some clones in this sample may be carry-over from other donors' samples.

CDR3 amino acids: CASRHAGTGVLNTEAFF. The CDR3 region has the DNA TGTGCCAGCAGACACGCAGGGACAGGAGTATTGAACACTGAAGCTTTCTTT. The V and J genes are TRBV28 and TRBJ1-1; 8 bases are a match to TRBD1. The CDR3 runs 17 residues. Looked up from germline, CDR1 is MDHEN and CDR2 is SYDVKM. V was clipped by 6 bases and J by 0 bases; unmatched bases: 12.